This T cell receptor (beta chain) derives from a study of blood T cell repertoires in COVID-19 (dated by TCRdb to the early 2020s). Broadly, across the study: Samples covering the acute and convalescent phases of COVID-19 were provided by collaborators in the United States, Italy and Spain. The prospective study material was composed of cDNA or gDNA derived from T cells, B-cell-depleted T cells, or PBMCs. The dataset comprised deeply sampled blood TCRbeta repertoires from subjects exposed to, actively infected with, or recovered from COVID-19. The repertoires were made available in a free public database intended to serve as a resource for research on the immune response to SARS-CoV-2. Samples came from the ongoing ImmuneRACE study (first 160 participants) plus 1,254 subjects from 6 global collaborators. Sample metadata almost always included a de-identified subject ID, COVID-19 status, age in years and sex. HLA class I and class II types, where available, came from metadata supplied by the sample provider rather than from assay-based typing.

Study-wide conclusions, independent of this receptor: The quantity of clinical and demographic metadata differed by source and by participant and was supplied without curation.

Comments on this clone: Its target antigen remains unknown. Per-nucleotide qualities are absent, and no much larger clonotype sits a single base away.

Collaborating institutions collected whole blood in K2EDTA tubes following their own protocols. Collaborator samples were shipped for TCRbeta analysis as frozen whole blood, isolated PBMCs, or DNA extracted from either sample type. TCRbeta CDR3 regions were amplified from genomic DNA using the immunoSEQ Assay, a bias-controlled multiplex PCR. As for the original processing: The number of nucleated cells in each sample was estimated by amplification of reference gene primers within the assay. To quantify the absolute abundance of each unique TCRbeta CDR3 rearrangement, sequence reads were collapsed and filtered. Productive Simpson clonality was computed per sample as the square root of Simpson's diversity index over productive rearrangements. Entries here come from immuneACCESS through TCRdb and include only in-frame sequences with V and J called. Some clones fail to appear in such tables; in the studies checked, an unresolved V gene covers under half of the shortfall, and the cause of the remainder is unknown. V, J and clone size derive from that table, while D and trimming were established from the DNA sequence. Here the sample has 100,000 to 150,000 clones; 88% occur a single time. The top ten clones comprise 10% to 13% of the sample.

The sample was peripheral blood. This receptor was identified in a man aged 50 to 59 with acute or convalescent COVID-19.

The CDR3 corresponds to CASRAGDRGWTEAFF. The nucleotides read TGTGCCAGCAGGGCCGGGGACAGGGGGTGGACTGAAGCTTTCTTT. This chain is built from TRBV6-5 and TRBJ1-1, and TRBD1 aligns with 11 junction nucleotides. The germline V gene supplies CDR1 MNHEY and CDR2 SVGAGI. V has 6 bases trimmed and J has 5 bases trimmed; junction bases matching no gene number 8. The CDR3 starts with the cysteine, ends with the phenylalanine, and has 15 residues. Only the CDR3 DNA stays, 45 bases, in frame from base 1.